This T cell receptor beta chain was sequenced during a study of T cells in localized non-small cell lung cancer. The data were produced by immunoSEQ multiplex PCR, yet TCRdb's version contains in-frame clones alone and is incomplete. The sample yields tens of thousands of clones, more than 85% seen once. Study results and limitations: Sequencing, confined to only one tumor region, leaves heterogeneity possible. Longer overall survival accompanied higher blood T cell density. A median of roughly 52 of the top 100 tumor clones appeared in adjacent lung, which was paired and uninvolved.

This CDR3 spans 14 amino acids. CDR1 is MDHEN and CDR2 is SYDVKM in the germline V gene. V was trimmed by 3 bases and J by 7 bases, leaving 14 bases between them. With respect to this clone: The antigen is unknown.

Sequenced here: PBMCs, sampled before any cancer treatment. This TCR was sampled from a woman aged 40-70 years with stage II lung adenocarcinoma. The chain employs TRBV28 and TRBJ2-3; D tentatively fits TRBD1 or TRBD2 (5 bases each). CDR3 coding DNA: TGTGCCAGCAGTTTTCGGGGCGCGCCCAATACGCAGTATTTT. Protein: CASSFRGAPNTQYF. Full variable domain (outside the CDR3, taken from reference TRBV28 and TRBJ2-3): DVKVTQSSRYLVKRTGEKVFLECVQDMDHENMFWYRQDPGLGLRLIYFSYDVKMKEKGDIPEGYSVSREKKERFSLILESASTNQTSMYLCASSFRGAPNTQYFGPGTRLTVL.